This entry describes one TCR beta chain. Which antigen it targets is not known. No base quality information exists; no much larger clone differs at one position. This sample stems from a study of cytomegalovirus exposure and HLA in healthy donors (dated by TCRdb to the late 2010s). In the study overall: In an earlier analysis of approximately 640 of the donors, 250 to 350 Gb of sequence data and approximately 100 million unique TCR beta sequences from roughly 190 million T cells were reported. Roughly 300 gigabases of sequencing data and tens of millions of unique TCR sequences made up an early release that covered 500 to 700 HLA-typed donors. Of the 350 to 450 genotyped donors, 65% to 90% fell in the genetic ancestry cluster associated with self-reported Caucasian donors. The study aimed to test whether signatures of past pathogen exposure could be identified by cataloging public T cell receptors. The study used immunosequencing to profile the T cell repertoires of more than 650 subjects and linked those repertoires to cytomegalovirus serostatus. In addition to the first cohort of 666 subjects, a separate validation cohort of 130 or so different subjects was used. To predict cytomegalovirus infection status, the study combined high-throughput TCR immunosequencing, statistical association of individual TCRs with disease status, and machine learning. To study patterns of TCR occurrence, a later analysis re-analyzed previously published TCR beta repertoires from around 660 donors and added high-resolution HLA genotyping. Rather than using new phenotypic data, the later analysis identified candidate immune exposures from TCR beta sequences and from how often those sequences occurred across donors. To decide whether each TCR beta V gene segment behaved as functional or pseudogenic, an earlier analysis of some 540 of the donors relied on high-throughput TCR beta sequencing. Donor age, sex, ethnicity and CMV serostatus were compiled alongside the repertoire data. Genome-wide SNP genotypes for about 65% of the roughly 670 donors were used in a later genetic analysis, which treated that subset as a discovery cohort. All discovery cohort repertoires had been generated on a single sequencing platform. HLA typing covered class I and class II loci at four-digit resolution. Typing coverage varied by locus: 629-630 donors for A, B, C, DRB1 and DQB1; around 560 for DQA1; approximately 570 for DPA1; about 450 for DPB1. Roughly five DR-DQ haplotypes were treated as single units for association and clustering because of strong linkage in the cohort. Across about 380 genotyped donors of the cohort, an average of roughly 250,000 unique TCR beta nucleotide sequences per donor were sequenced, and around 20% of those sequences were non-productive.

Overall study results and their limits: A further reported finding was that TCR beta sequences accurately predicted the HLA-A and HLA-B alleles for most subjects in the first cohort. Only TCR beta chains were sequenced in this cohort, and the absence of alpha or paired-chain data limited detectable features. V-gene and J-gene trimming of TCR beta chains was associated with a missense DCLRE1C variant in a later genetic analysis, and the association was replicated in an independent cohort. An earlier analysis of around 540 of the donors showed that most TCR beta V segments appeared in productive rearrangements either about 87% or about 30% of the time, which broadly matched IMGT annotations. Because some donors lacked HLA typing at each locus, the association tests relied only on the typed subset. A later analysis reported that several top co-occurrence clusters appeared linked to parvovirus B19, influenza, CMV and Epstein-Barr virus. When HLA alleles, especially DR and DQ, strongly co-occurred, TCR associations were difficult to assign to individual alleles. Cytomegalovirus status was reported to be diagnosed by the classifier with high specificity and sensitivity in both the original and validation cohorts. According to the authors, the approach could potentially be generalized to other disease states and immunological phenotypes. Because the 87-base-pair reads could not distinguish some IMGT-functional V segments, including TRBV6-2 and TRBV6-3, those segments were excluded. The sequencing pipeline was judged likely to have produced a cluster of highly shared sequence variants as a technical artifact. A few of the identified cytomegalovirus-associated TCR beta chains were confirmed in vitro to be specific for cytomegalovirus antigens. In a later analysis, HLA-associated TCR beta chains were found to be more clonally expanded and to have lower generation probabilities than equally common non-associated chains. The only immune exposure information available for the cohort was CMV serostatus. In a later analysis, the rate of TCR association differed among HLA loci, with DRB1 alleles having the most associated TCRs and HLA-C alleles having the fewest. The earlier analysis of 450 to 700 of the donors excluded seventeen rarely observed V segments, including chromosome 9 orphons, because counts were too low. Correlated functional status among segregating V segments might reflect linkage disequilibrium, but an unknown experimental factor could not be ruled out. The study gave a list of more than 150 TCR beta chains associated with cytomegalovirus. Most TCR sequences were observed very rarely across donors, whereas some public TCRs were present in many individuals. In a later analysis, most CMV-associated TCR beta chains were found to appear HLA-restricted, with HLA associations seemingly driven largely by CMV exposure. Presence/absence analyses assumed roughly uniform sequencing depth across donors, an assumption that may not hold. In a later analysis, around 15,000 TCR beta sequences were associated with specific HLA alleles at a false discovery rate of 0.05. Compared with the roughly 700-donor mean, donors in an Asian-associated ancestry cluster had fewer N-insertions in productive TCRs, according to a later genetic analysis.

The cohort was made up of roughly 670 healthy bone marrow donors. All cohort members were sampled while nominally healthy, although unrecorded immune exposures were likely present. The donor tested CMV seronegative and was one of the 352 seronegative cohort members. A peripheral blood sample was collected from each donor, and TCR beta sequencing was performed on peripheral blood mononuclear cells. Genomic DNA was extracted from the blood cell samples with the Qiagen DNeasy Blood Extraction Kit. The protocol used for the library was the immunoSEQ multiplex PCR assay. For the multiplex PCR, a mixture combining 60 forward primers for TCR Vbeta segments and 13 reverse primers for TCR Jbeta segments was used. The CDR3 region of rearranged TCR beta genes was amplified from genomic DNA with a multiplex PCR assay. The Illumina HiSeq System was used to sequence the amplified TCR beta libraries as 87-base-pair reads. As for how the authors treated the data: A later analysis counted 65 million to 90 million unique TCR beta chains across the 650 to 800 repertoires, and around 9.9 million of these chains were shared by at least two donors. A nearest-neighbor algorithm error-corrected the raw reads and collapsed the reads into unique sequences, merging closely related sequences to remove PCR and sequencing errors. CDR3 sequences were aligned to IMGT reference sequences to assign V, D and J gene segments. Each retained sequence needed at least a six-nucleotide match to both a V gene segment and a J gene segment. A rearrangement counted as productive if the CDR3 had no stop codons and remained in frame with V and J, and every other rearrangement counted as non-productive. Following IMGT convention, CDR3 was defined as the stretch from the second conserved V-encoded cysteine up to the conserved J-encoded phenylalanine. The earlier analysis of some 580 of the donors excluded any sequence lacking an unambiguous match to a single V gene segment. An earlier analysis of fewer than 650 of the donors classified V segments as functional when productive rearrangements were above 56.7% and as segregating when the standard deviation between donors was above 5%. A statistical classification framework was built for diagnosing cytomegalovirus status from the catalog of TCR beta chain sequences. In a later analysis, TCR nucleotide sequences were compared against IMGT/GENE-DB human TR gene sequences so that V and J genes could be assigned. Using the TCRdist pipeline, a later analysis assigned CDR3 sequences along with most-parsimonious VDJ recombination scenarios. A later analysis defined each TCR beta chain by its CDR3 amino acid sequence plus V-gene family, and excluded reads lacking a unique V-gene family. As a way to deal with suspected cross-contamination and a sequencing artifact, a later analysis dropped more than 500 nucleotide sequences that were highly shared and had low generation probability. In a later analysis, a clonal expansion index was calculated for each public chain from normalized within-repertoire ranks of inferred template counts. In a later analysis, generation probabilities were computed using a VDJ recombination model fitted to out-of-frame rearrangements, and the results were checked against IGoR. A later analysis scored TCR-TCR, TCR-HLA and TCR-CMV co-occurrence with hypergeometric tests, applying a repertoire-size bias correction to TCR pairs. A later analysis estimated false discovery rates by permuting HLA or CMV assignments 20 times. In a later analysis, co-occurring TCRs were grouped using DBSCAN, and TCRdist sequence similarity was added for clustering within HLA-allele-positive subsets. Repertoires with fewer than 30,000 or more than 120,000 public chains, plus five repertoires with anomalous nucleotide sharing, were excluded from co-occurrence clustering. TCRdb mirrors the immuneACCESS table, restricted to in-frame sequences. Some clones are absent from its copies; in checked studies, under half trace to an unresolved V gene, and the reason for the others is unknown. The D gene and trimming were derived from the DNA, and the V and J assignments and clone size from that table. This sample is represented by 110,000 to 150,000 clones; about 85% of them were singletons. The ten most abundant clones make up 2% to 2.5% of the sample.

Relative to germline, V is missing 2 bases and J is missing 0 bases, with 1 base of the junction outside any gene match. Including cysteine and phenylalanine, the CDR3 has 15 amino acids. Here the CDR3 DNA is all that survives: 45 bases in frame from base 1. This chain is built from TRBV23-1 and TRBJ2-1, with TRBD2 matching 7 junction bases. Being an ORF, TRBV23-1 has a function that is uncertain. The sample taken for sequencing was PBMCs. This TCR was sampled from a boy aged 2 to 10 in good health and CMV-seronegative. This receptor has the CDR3 CASSQAGVSYNEQFF. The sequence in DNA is TGCGCCAGCAGTCAAGCGGGGGTCTCCTACAATGAGCAGTTCTTC.